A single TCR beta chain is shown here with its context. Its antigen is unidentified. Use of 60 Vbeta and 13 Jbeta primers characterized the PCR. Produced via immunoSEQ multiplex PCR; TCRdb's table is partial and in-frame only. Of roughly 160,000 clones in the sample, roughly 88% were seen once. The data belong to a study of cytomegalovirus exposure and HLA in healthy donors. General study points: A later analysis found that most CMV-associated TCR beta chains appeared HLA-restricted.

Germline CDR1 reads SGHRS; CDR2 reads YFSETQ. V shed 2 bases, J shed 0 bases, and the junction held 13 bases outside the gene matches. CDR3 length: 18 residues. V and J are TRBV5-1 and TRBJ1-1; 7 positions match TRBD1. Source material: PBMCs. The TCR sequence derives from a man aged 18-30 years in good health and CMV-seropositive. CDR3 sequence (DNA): TGCGCCAGCAGCTTACGTGGACAGGCCACGATTATGAACACTGAAGCTTTCTTT. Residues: CASSLRGQATIMNTEAFF.